Shown below are 23 T cell receptor beta chains from a single sample sequenced in a study of cytomegalovirus exposure and HLA in healthy donors (dated by TCRdb to about 2017). The library was produced with the immunoSEQ multiplex PCR assay. For the multiplex PCR, a mixture combining 60 forward primers for TCR Vbeta segments and 13 reverse primers for TCR Jbeta segments was used. The immuneACCESS repertoire file appears here via TCRdb, limited to in-frame rearrangements. These files lack a portion of the clones; in checked studies, under half of the deficit traces to unresolved V genes, and the cause of the others is not known. The sample table holds under 200,000 clones, of which around 76% were seen once. The top ten hold approximately 1.5% of the sample. Sample: PBMCs. Every receptor here comes from a girl aged 5-17 years in good health and CMV-seropositive.

The chain carries TRBV29-1 and TRBJ2-7, with 10 bases fitting TRBD1. V gave up 4 bases and J gave up 6 bases; unmatched junction bases: 6. CDR3 length equals 13 residues. Germline V CDR1 and CDR2: SQVTM, ANQGSEA. This CDR3 reads CSVGRDRGGEQYF. The CDR3 nucleotides are TGCAGCGTTGGACGGGACAGGGGAGGCGAGCAGTACTTC.

This clone was observed a few times. V gene TRBV5-4 combines with J gene TRBJ1-1; D remains ambiguous. This CDR3 has 15 residues. Germline V gives CDR1 SGHNT, CDR2 YYREEE (reference sequence). V shed 4 bases and J shed 0 bases, with 13 bases lying between them. CDR3 DNA: TGTGCCAGCAGCCCCAAGGCACGGGTGAACACTGAAGCTTTCTTT. Encoded protein: CASSPKARVNTEAFF.

V gene TRBV29-1 combines with J gene TRBJ2-7; possible D gene TRBD2, 5 bases. The germline CDR1 and CDR2 sequences are SQVTM and ANQGSEA. The CDR3 spans 13 residues. V lost 4 bases, J lost 0 bases, and 10 bases lay in between. For the CDR3, the DNA is TGCAGCGTTGGCCTAGCCGGCTCCTACGAGCAGTACTTC. Residues: CSVGLAGSYEQYF.

The count of this clone is one. The chain combines TRBV29-1 with TRBJ1-2; D remains ambiguous. Per the germline V gene, CDR1 is SQVTM and CDR2 is ANQGSEA. The CDR3 sequence is 14 residues long. Between the trimmed V and J ends, which lost 2 bases and 2 bases, there was a span of 12 bases. CDR3 coding DNA: TGCAGCGTTGAAATCTTCGGGGTCAACTATGGCTACACCTTC. Translation gives CSVEIFGVNYGYTF.

This clone was detected a few times. The chain has TRBV4-3 and TRBJ1-2; no definite D call. With 0 bases removed from V and 6 bases from J, the gap between germline ends came to 14 bases. The CDR3 sequence is 15 residues long. Per the germline V gene, CDR1 is LGHNA and CDR2 is YSLEER. For the CDR3, the DNA is TGCGCCAGCAGCCAAGAGAAATTGGCGGCCAATGGCTACACCTTC. This gives the protein CASSQEKLAANGYTF.

To note about this clone: This specimen includes other DNA sequences encoding the same CDR3. This chain uses TRBV5-1 with TRBJ2-1, with D perhaps TRBD2 (5 bases). Trimming cost V 4 bases and J 3 bases, with 11 bases left between them. CDR3 length equals 14 residues. CDR1 is SGHRS, CDR2 YFSETQ, per germline. The CDR3 here is CASSLSGGYNEQFF. As DNA, the CDR3 is TGCGCCAGCAGCCTGAGCGGAGGCTACAATGAGCAGTTCTTC.

The rearrangement uses TRBV4-1 and TRBJ2-7; 9 bases are a match to TRBD2. Germline V gene data show CDR1 as MGHRA and CDR2 as YSYEKL. V was clipped by 1 base and J by 2 bases; unmatched bases: 9. The CDR3 consists of 17 residues. The CDR3 DNA follows: TGCGCCAGCAGCCAAGTTGTAGGTAGCGGGGGAGCCTACGAGCAGTACTTC. Translation gives CASSQVVGSGGAYEQYF.

This chain joins TRBV19 and TRBJ1-5, with 7 bases aligning to TRBD1. Germline V gene data show CDR1 as LNHDA and CDR2 as SQIVND (reference sequence). The CDR3 covers 13 residues. V dropped 5 bases and J dropped 4; count of bases not matched to a gene: 2. CDR3 sequence reads: CASSRQGNQPQHF. CDR3 nucleotide sequence: TGTGCCAGTAGTCGACAGGGTAATCAGCCCCAGCATTTT.

The V call is TRBV29-1, the J call TRBJ2-5, with 10 positions matching TRBD1. The germline gives CDR1 SQVTM, CDR2 ANQGSEA. After removal of 2 bases from V and 7 bases from J, the junction contained 28 bases not matched to a gene. The CDR3 totals 21 residues. The CDR3 here is CSVEFLRGNDRGRAPLGTQYF. CDR3 nucleotides: TGCAGCGTTGAATTTTTAAGGGGGAACGACAGGGGGCGAGCACCCCTCGGGACCCAGTACTTC.

This clone was detected only a few times. The J gene is TRBJ1-3, the V gene TRBV7-2; 9 positions agree with TRBD1. CDR1 and CDR2 from the germline V gene are SGHTA and FQGNSA. The CDR3 is 18 amino acids. V shed 3 bases and J 2 bases; nucleotides not matched to a gene: 11. The CDR3 protein is CASSFSGQGFFAGNTIYF. In DNA form, the CDR3 reads TGTGCCAGCAGCTTTTCGGGACAGGGTTTTTTTGCTGGAAACACCATATATTTT.

The V gene is TRBV11-3, the J gene TRBJ2-3; D is possibly TRBD1 (5 bases). Germline V gene lookup returns CDR1 SGHNT and CDR2 YENEEA. This CDR3 has 15 amino acids. V was pared by 3 bases and J by 0 bases, with 10 bases between. The CDR3 reads CASSLGRTSTDTQYF. In nucleotides, the CDR3 is TGTGCCAGCAGCTTGGGCAGGACAAGCACAGATACGCAGTATTTT.

CDR3 in DNA: TGTGCCAGCAGCTTAATTTCTGCGCCTGGTGCCGAGCAGTACTTC. Residues: CASSLISAPGAEQYF. The chain is built from TRBV7-3 and TRBJ2-7; the D is unclear. Trimming took 1 base from V and 6 from J, leaving 16 bases between them. In germline, CDR1 is SGHTA, CDR2 FQGTGA. This CDR3 has 15 amino acids.

The chain combines TRBV14 with TRBJ1-4; D gene unclear. V was cut by 4 bases and J by 4 bases, with 7 bases left in between. Germline V CDR1 and CDR2: SGHDN, FVKESK. The CDR3 covers 13 residues. In DNA form, the CDR3 reads TGTGCCAGCAGCCGCGCCCTTAATGAAAAACTGTTTTTT. This codes for CASSRALNEKLFF.

This clone was seen just once. V gene TRBV10-1 combines with J gene TRBJ1-4; D perhaps matches TRBD1 (6 bases). Germline CDR1 is WNHNN and CDR2 is SYGVQD (reference sequence). V lost 4 bases, J lost 7 bases, and 22 bases lay in between. The CDR3 consists of 17 residues. The CDR3 region has the DNA TGCGCCAGCAGTGCCGACAGGTTTGAGGGGTCGGTTGAAAAACTGTTTTTT. Its translation is CASSADRFEGSVEKLFF.

Note on this clone: One end of the junction varies from germline; a read error may be responsible. The V and J genes are TRBV2 and TRBJ2-7; 10 bases agree with TRBD1. The CDR3 is made up of 14 amino acids. Germline loops: CDR1 SNHLY, CDR2 FYNNEI. The DNA of the CDR3 is TGTGCCAGCAGTAGACAGGGGGCTTCCTCCGAGCAGTACTTC. Protein product: CASSRQGASSEQYF.

This chain connects TRBV5-1 to TRBJ2-3, with 13 bases fitting TRBD2. Germline V gene sequence: CDR1 SGHRS, CDR2 YFSETQ. This CDR3 is 15 amino acids long. V lost 1 base and J lost 7; bases outside the gene matches: 3. CDR3 coding DNA: TGCGCCAGCAGCTTGCGGGGACTAGCGGGAAATACGCAGTATTTT. Translating gives CASSLRGLAGNTQYF.

The V gene is TRBV10-3, the J gene TRBJ1-1; TRBD1 matches 7 bases. With V trimmed by 3 bases and J by 6 bases, 10 bases remained unmatched. From germline, CDR1 is ENHRY and CDR2 SYGVKD. There are 15 residues in the CDR3. The chain's CDR3 is CAISESINRGAEAFF. DNA of the CDR3: TGTGCCATCAGTGAATCGATCAACAGGGGTGCTGAAGCTTTCTTT.

The genes are TRBV5-1 and TRBJ1-1; 8 bases align to TRBD1. The CDR3 runs 14 residues. The J segment lost 4 bases and the V segment lost 3 bases, leaving 5 bases of the junction unmatched. CDR1 and CDR2 from the germline V gene are SGHRS and YFSETQ. The CDR3 sequence: CASSSDTGGTEAFF. Here the CDR3 DNA reads TGCGCCAGCAGCTCAGACACAGGGGGCACTGAAGCTTTCTTT.

The chain links TRBV10-3 to TRBJ2-1, with TRBD2 matching 9 bases. CDR1 ENHRY and CDR2 SYGVKD come from the germline V gene. This CDR3 region has 14 residues. V lost 0 bases to trimming and J lost 10 bases; unmatched junction nucleotides: 4. The CDR3 DNA reads as TGTGCCATCAGTGAGTCTAGCGGGGGTGAGGAGCAGTTCTTC. This sequence encodes CAISESSGGEEQFF.

The chain is built from TRBV5-1 and TRBJ2-3; 7 positions agree with TRBD2. The CDR3 runs to 16 residues. V shed 6 bases, J shed 2 bases, and the junction held 12 bases outside the gene matches. Per the germline V gene, CDR1 is SGHRS and CDR2 is YFSETQ. The CDR3 is CASTHSGRALTDTQYF. The CDR3 DNA reads as TGCGCCAGCACCCATAGCGGGCGCGCTCTCACAGATACGCAGTATTTT.

The CDR3, as DNA: TGTGCCAGCAGCCCTCGACAGGGTTCAAGTTCTAACTATGGCTACACCTTC. Translation gives CASSPRQGSSSNYGYTF. V is TRBV11-2 and J is TRBJ1-2; 7 positions match TRBD1. This CDR3 has 17 residues. Germline V CDR1 and CDR2: SGHAT, FQNNGV. The trim removed 5 bases at V and 0 bases at J, leaving 12 bases unmatched.

The rearrangement uses TRBV15 and TRBJ1-4, with a weak D call TRBD1 (5 bases). The germline V gene encodes CDR1 LNHNV and CDR2 YYDKDF (reference sequence). Trimming shortened V by 8 bases and J by 0 bases, and 13 bases separated the two germline ends. CDR3 length: 15 amino acids. This chain's CDR3 is CATGPGFATNEKLFF. In DNA, the CDR3 is TGTGCCACCGGGCCAGGGTTTGCAACTAATGAAAAACTGTTTTTT.

The CDR3 nucleotides read TGCGCCAGCAGCCAAGGGACAGTAAACACTGAAGCTTTCTTT. Protein product: CASSQGTVNTEAFF. The chain has TRBV4-3 and TRBJ1-1; a possible D gene is TRBD1 (6 bases). The germline V gene encodes CDR1 LGHNA and CDR2 YSLEER. This CDR3 region has 14 residues. Trimming stripped 1 base from V and 2 bases from J, with 8 bases between.